The text below deals with one T cell receptor beta chain. The sample comes from a study of blood T cell repertoires in COVID-19. Looking at the study overall: COVID-19 samples collected from the United States, Italy and Spain covered acute and convalescent phases. PBMCs, B-cell-depleted T cells, or T cells provided the cDNA or gDNA that made up the material.

In the original analysis: Reference gene primer amplification yielded estimated nucleated cell counts. The table came from immunoSEQ multiplex PCR; TCRdb's copy has only in-frame clones and leaves some out. V, J and clone size are those of that table, while D and trimming were read from the DNA. This table holds 95,000 to 150,000 clones, roughly 77% found once. The CDR3 has 15 residues. Trimming pared 11 bases from V and 4 bases from J, leaving 21 bases between. Germline V gene data show CDR1 as MNHEY and CDR2 as SMNVEV (reference sequence). The chain links TRBV27 to TRBJ1-5; D may be TRBD1 (6 bases). The sample comprised peripheral blood. The source of this sequence is a man aged 55 to 70 with active or convalescent COVID-19. The CDR3 bases are TGTGCCTCGCGCTCCGGGGGGGCCCTTAATCAGCCCCAGCATTTT. Translation: CASRSGGALNQPQHF.